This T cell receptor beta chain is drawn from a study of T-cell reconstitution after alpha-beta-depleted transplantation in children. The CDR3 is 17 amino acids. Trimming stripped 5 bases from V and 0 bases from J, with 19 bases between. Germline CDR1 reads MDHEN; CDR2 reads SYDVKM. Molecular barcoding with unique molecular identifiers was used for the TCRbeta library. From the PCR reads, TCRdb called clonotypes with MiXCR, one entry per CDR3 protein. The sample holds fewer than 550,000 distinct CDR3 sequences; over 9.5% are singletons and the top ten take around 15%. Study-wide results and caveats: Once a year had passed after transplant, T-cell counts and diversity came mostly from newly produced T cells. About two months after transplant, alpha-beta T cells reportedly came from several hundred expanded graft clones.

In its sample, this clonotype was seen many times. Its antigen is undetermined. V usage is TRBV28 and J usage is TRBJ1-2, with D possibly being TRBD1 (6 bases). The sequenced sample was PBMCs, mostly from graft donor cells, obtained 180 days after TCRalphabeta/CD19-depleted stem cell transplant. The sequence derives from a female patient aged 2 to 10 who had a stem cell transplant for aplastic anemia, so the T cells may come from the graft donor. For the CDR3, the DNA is TGTGCCAGCAGTCCCCGGACAGTTTTTTTACCTAACTATGGCTACACCTTC. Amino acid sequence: CASSPRTVFLPNYGYTF.